Sequencing of this T cell receptor beta chain was carried out in a study of OX40 agonist ivuxolimab in advanced cancers. Study context: Allowance was made for prior anti-PD-1, anti-PD-L1 or anti-CTLA-4 therapy, and about 44% had some.

TCRdb keeps only in-frame clones here, not all; method: immunoSEQ multiplex PCR. The sample lists about 76,000 clones; roughly 86% were seen once. The CDR3 totals 14 residues. V gave up 4 bases and J gave up 2 bases, with 11 bases separating them. Germline loops: CDR1 KGHSH, CDR2 LQKENI. This chain links TRBV18 with TRBJ2-5, with D perhaps given as TRBD1 or TRBD2 (5 bases each). This TCR was sampled from an adult with an advanced solid tumor such as melanoma, head and neck, liver or kidney cancer. Specimen: CD4+ or CD8+ T cells sorted from blood, collected in a trial of the OX40 agonist ivuxolimab. CDR3 sequence: CASSLRDVQETQYF. CDR3 bases: TGTGCCAGCTCACTCCGGGACGTTCAAGAGACCCAGTACTTC.